This T cell receptor beta chain derives from a study of CD8 T cells in Susac syndrome. Healthy donors acted as controls, with matching for age and sex. With random hexamers, reverse transcription was performed on about 0.45 to 1 ug of RNA. TCRdb independently ran MiXCR on the immunoSEQ multiplex PCR reads; one entry per CDR3 protein. The sample lists about 120,000 distinct CDR3 sequences; roughly 94% were seen once. The CDR3 length is 15 residues. Per the germline V gene, CDR1 is LGHDT and CDR2 is YNNKEL (reference sequence). Germline trimming cut 0 bases from V and 6 bases from J; bases unmatched to any gene: 5.

The chain has TRBV3-1 and TRBJ2-3; TRBD2 matches 8 bases. The clonotype was recovered from a human donor in good health. The sample comprised CD4+ T cells from PBMCs. As DNA, the CDR3 is TGTGCCAGCAGCCAAGATCCGGGGGGGTGGGATACGCAGTATTTT. This codes for CASSQDPGGWDTQYF.